Shown below are 28 T cell receptor beta chains from a single sample sequenced in a study of CD4 T cells in relation to SARS-CoV-2 and coronaviruses. For these receptors, no antigen is known. Generated by immunoSEQ multiplex PCR, the TCRdb table keeps only in-frame clones and is missing some. The sample records 25,000 or so clones, 76% being singletons. The unexposed donors gave CD4+ T cells in about 2010-2019, prior to COVID-19. The cells were cultured for 9 to 11 days before CD4+ T cells were isolated. Sequencing used CD4+ T cells from PBMCs, cultured in vitro. The receptors derive from a human donor in good health.

The V gene is TRBV5-8, the J gene TRBJ2-7; 7 bases agree with TRBD1. The germline V gene has CDR1 SGHTS and CDR2 YDEGEE. This CDR3 contains 15 residues. The J segment lost 6 bases and the V segment lost 4 bases, leaving 13 bases of the junction unmatched. CDR3 coding DNA: TGTGCCAGCAGCCCGAGGACAGGCTCCCAGGCCGAGCAGTACTTC. This gives the protein CASSPRTGSQAEQYF.

The rearrangement uses TRBV11-2 and TRBJ1-1; D not resolved. V shed 5 bases and J shed 4 bases, with 14 bases lying between them. There are 14 residues in the CDR3. Germline V gene data show CDR1 as SGHAT and CDR2 as FQNNGV. CDR3 in amino acids: CASSPGLLGTEAFF. CDR3 in DNA: TGTGCCAGCAGCCCCGGGTTGTTGGGCACTGAAGCTTTCTTT. Looking up the rest from reference TRBV11-2 and TRBJ1-1 gives the full variable domain: EAGVAQSPRYKIIEKRQSVAFWCNPISGHATLYWYQQILGQGPKLLIQFQNNGVVDDSQLPKDRFSAERLKGVDSTLKIQPAKLEDSAVYLCASSPGLLGTEAFFGQGTRLTVV.

The chain carries TRBV28 and TRBJ2-1; D is perhaps TRBD1 (5 bases). Germline CDR1 MDHEN, CDR2 SYDVKM. The CDR3 is made up of 16 amino acids. The V gene lost 0 bases and the J gene lost 0 bases, with 9 bases spanning the gap. Here the CDR3 DNA reads TGTGCCAGCAGTTTATGGACAGCTACCTCCTACAATGAGCAGTTCTTC. Encoded protein: CASSLWTATSYNEQFF. The whole variable domain, remainder taken from reference TRBV28 and TRBJ2-1, is DVKVTQSSRYLVKRTGEKVFLECVQDMDHENMFWYRQDPGLGLRLIYFSYDVKMKEKGDIPEGYSVSREKKERFSLILESASTNQTSMYLCASSLWTATSYNEQFFGPGTRLTVL.

CDR3 amino acids: CASRDREGSETQYF. CDR3 in DNA: TGTGCCAGCAGGGACAGGGAGGGTTCGGAGACCCAGTACTTC. The chain recombines TRBV5-8 with TRBJ2-5, with D maybe TRBD1 (8 bases). Germline loops: CDR1 SGHTS, CDR2 YDEGEE. This CDR3 is 14 amino acids long. Deletions cut 5 bases from V and 5 bases from J, with 16 bases between.

Concerning this clone itself: At the DNA level, this CDR3 is encoded by other sequences in the same sample as well. V gene TRBV27 combines with J gene TRBJ1-2, with a tentative D call TRBD1 (5 bases). This CDR3 comprises 13 residues. V was cut by 2 bases and J by 3 bases, with 7 bases left in between. Germline CDR1 MNHEY, CDR2 SMNVEV (reference sequence). CDR3 in DNA: TGTGCCAGCAGTTTAAGGGGAGACTATGGCTACACCTTC. Its protein product is CASSLRGDYGYTF.

The chain combines TRBV2 with TRBJ1-1; no definite D call. This CDR3 region has 13 residues. Germline CDR1 is SNHLY and CDR2 is FYNNEI. The V end was cut by 3 bases, the J end by 3 bases, with 8 bases between. CDR3 bases: TGTGCCAGCAGTGATCCTGGGGACACTGAAGCTTTCTTT. Amino acid sequence: CASSDPGDTEAFF.

The V call is TRBV3-1 (or the pseudogene TRBV3-2), the J call TRBJ1-6, with unresolved D. There are 13 residues in the CDR3. In germline, CDR1 is LGHDT, CDR2 YNNKEL (reference sequence). Trimming left V 3 bases short and J 7 bases short, with 7 bases between. This chain's CDR3 is CASSQQRNSPLHF. The CDR3 DNA reads TGTGCCAGCAGCCAGCAGAGAAATTCACCCCTCCACTTT.

The CDR3 sequence: CASSPRPSEGYGYTF. The CDR3, as DNA: TGTGCCAGCAGTCCTCGTCCTTCCGAGGGCTATGGCTACACCTTC. The chain joins TRBV6-4 to TRBJ1-2, with D uncertain. This CDR3 has 15 residues. Germline values: CDR1 MRHNA, CDR2 SNTAGT. V lost 5 bases and J lost 4, with 17 bases in between.

CDR3 residues: CASSMATGLNTEAFF. CDR3 nucleotide sequence: TGCGCCAGCAGCATGGCGACAGGTTTGAACACTGAAGCTTTCTTT. The genes are TRBV5-1 and TRBJ1-1; D may be TRBD1 (6 bases). Germline V gene lookup returns CDR1 SGHRS and CDR2 YFSETQ. CDR3 size: 15 residues. V was cut by 4 bases and J by 0 bases, with 13 bases left in between.

The CDR3 sequence is CASSRVTGQGNSGANVLTF. CDR3 bases: TGTGCCAGCAGCCGAGTAACGGGACAGGGGAACTCTGGGGCCAACGTCCTGACTTTC. The chain employs TRBV5-5 and TRBJ2-6; TRBD1 matches 10 bases. Germline CDR1 SGHKS, CDR2 YYEKEE (reference sequence). This CDR3 is built from 19 residues. V lost 4 bases to trimming and J lost 0 bases; unmatched junction nucleotides: 10.

CDR3 protein: CASSPRTSGPDTQYF. The DNA for the CDR3 is TGTGCCAGCAGTCCCCGGACTAGCGGGCCAGATACGCAGTATTTT. The chain carries TRBV28 and TRBJ2-3; the match to TRBD2 covers 11 bases. The CDR3 runs to 15 residues. Looked up from germline, CDR1 is MDHEN and CDR2 is SYDVKM. J lost 4 bases, V lost 5 bases, and 5 bases had no gene match.

The genes are TRBV7-2 and TRBJ2-2; D is undetermined. CDR3 size: 14 residues. The germline CDR1 and CDR2 sequences are SGHTA and FQGNSA. Between the trimmed V and J ends, which lost 4 bases and 4 bases, there was a span of 10 bases. CDR3 region: CASSYGPTTGELFF. The CDR3 DNA reads as TGTGCCAGCAGCTACGGGCCTACCACCGGGGAGCTGTTTTTT.

The rearrangement joins TRBV30 to TRBJ1-3; the D is unclear. The ends were cut back, 4 bases at V and 0 bases at J, with 16 bases in the middle. Looked up from germline, CDR1 is GTSNPN and CDR2 is SVGIG (reference sequence). The CDR3 spans 16 residues. CDR3 sequence reads: CAWTDTLTSSGNTIYF. The CDR3 DNA follows: TGTGCCTGGACCGACACGCTTACGAGCTCTGGAAACACCATATATTTT.

This chain joins TRBV5-4 and TRBJ2-1; D call uncertain. With 4 bases removed from V and 10 bases from J, the gap between germline ends came to 15 bases. The CDR3 totals 13 residues. Germline CDR1 is SGHNT and CDR2 is YYREEE (reference sequence). CDR3 coding DNA: TGTGCCAGCAGCCAAAACCCCGCCGGGGAGCAGTTCTTC. Translated: CASSQNPAGEQFF.

The gene calls are TRBV27 and TRBJ1-1; D gene ambiguous. Germline V lookup: CDR1 MNHEY, CDR2 SMNVEV (reference sequence). The CDR3 extends over 13 amino acids. Trimming pared 3 bases from V and 5 bases from J, leaving 10 bases between. The CDR3 region is CASSFLGVTEAFF. The CDR3 coding sequence is TGTGCCAGCAGTTTCCTCGGGGTAACTGAAGCTTTCTTT.

The table lists this clone with a count of one. The rearrangement uses TRBV5-6 and TRBJ2-2, with TRBD1 identical over 7 bases. CDR3 length: 13 residues. Germline V gene lookup returns CDR1 SGHDT and CDR2 YYEEEE. V trimming: 5 bases; J trimming: 5 bases; junction bases outside the gene matches: 3. CDR3 coding DNA: TGTGCCAGCAGACCGACAGGGACCGGGGAGCTGTTTTTT. The encoded protein is CASRPTGTGELFF.

This chain joins TRBV27 and TRBJ2-5; no firm D call. The CDR3 consists of 14 residues. The V gene lost 3 bases and the J gene lost 0 bases, with 8 bases spanning the gap. Germline V gene sequence: CDR1 MNHEY, CDR2 SMNVEV (reference sequence). The CDR3 sequence is CASSFPSYQETQYF. As DNA, the CDR3 is TGTGCCAGCAGTTTTCCCTCGTACCAAGAGACCCAGTACTTC.

The CDR3 loop reads CATSDLLSHVTLRNSPLHF. The CDR3 DNA reads as TGTGCCACCAGTGATTTGCTAAGTCACGTGACGCTGAGGAATTCACCCCTCCACTTT. The rearrangement uses TRBV24-1 and TRBJ1-6; no reliable D call. Per the germline V gene, CDR1 is KGHDR and CDR2 is SFDVKD. The germline V and J ends were trimmed by 0 bases and 7 bases, with 21 bases remaining between them. The CDR3 consists of 19 residues.

In its sample, this clone was seen a few times. This sequence joins TRBV7-8 and TRBJ1-5; D is undetermined. V lost 7 bases and J 9 bases, leaving 13 bases between the germline ends. This CDR3 is 12 amino acids long. CDR1 SGHVS and CDR2 FQNEAQ come from the germline V gene. For the CDR3, the DNA is TGTGCCAGCAACCTAGCCGGCGGGCCCCAGCATTTT. It encodes CASNLAGGPQHF.

The V call is TRBV25-1, the J call TRBJ2-1; a weak D match, TRBD2 (6 bases). Germline assignment: CDR1 MGHDK and CDR2 SYGVNS. V lost 3 bases, J lost 10 bases, and 19 bases lay in between. The CDR3 is 15 residues long. In DNA form, the CDR3 reads TGTGCCAGCAGTGACAGGACTAAGAGGCAGGGAGAGCAGTTCTTC. It is translated as CASSDRTKRQGEQFF.

This clone was counted a single time. The V gene is TRBV23-1, the J gene TRBJ2-1; D is unclear. TRBV23-1 is known as an ORF, though its function is uncertain. This CDR3 contains 22 residues. Trimming shortened V by 1 base and J by 0 bases, and 28 bases separated the two germline ends. In DNA, the CDR3 is TGCGCCAGCAGTCAATTTGGGCGTGCATTGGTGGCAGCCAGAAGCTCCTACAATGAGCAGTTCTTC. Its translation is CASSQFGRALVAARSSYNEQFF.

This chain connects TRBV2 to TRBJ1-4; TRBD1 might be the D (5 bases). Germline CDR1 SNHLY, CDR2 FYNNEI. CDR3 length: 13 residues. Between the trimmed V and J ends, which lost 5 bases and 8 bases, there was a span of 12 bases. CDR3 sequence: CASSPRQLEKLFF. CDR3 nucleotides: TGTGCCAGCAGTCCGAGACAGCTCGAAAAACTGTTTTTT.

The chain joins TRBV19 to TRBJ1-6; possible D gene TRBD1, 5 bases. The CDR3 length is 13 residues. CDR1 is LNHDA, CDR2 SQIVND, per germline (reference sequence). Trimming removed 7 bases from V and 5 bases from J, with 9 bases in between. DNA for the CDR3: TGTGCCAGTACCCAACAGGATAATTCACCCCTCCACTTT. Protein product: CASTQQDNSPLHF. The full variable domain, completed using reference TRBV19 and TRBJ1-6, is DGGITQSPKYLFRKEGQNVTLSCEQNLNHDAMYWYRQDPGQGLRLIYYSQIVNDFQKGDIAEGYSVSREKKESFPLTVTSAQKNPTAFYLCASTQQDNSPLHFGNGTRLTVT.

The CDR3 is CASSSETGLYNEQFF. DNA for the CDR3: TGCGCCAGCAGCTCGGAGACAGGGCTCTACAATGAGCAGTTCTTC. The chain couples TRBV5-1 to TRBJ2-1; 7 bases align to TRBD1. CDR3 size: 15 residues. The germline V gene encodes CDR1 SGHRS and CDR2 YFSETQ. V lost 3 bases, J lost 3 bases, and 6 bases stayed unmatched.

The chain is built from TRBV25-1 and TRBJ2-7, with D possibly TRBD1 on 6 matching bases. This CDR3 has 13 residues. CDR1 is MGHDK, CDR2 SYGVNS, per germline. Trimming took 2 bases from V and 5 from J, leaving 10 bases between them. The CDR3 region is CASSEPGAHEQYF. In nucleotides, the CDR3 is TGTGCCAGCAGTGAACCAGGGGCCCACGAGCAGTACTTC.

The rearrangement joins TRBV18 to TRBJ2-7; perhaps D is TRBD1 or TRBD2 (5 bases each). The V end lost 3 bases, the J end lost 3 bases, and 18 bases lay between the germline ends. Germline CDR1 reads KGHSH; CDR2 reads LQKENI. This CDR3 region has 16 residues. The CDR3 spells CASSPIGAGRGYEQYF. CDR3 DNA: TGTGCCAGCTCACCCATCGGGGCAGGGAGAGGCTACGAGCAGTACTTC.

J is TRBJ2-7 and V is TRBV25-1; perhaps D is TRBD1 or TRBD2 (6 bases each). The CDR3 totals 14 residues. Between the trimmed V and J ends, which lost 4 bases and 4 bases, there was a span of 14 bases. Germline V gene lookup returns CDR1 MGHDK and CDR2 SYGVNS. The DNA for the CDR3 is TGTGCCAGCAGTGGGGGATGGGGGGCATACGAGCAGTACTTC. This encodes CASSGGWGAYEQYF.

The chain combines TRBV3-1 (or the pseudogene TRBV3-2) with TRBJ2-1; 12 bases are shared with TRBD2. Looked up from germline, CDR1 is LGHDT and CDR2 is YNNKEL (reference sequence). V shed 0 bases and J 4 bases; nucleotides not matched to a gene: 1. The CDR3 has 16 residues. The CDR3 loop is CASSQDTSGGYNEQFF. DNA for the CDR3: TGTGCCAGCAGCCAAGACACTAGCGGGGGGTACAATGAGCAGTTCTTC.